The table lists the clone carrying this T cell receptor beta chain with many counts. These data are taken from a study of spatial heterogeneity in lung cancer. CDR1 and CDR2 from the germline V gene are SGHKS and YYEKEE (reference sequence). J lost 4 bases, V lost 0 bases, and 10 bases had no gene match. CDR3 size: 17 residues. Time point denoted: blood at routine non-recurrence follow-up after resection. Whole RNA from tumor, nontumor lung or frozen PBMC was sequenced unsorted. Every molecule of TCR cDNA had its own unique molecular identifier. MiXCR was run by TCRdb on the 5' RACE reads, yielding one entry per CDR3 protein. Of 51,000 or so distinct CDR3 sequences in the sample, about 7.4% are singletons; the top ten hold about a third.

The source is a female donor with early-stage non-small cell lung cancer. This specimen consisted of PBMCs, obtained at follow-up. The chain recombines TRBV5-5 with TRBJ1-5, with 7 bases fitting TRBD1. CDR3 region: CASSLEITGVKNQPQHF. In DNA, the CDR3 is TGTGCCAGCAGCTTGGAAATAACAGGGGTGAAGAATCAGCCCCAGCATTTT.